This paragraph covers one TCR beta chain sequence. Antigen specificity is unknown. The source of the sample is a study of CD8+ T cells in alopecia areata. Sequencing templates came from extracted RNA that was reverse transcribed into cDNA. Profiling relied on immunoSEQ multiplex PCR, and the TCRdb table lists in-frame clones only, not all of them. This table holds about 190,000 clones, less than 70% found once. Whole-study findings and limits: Any link of baseline CD8+ expansion to response, resting on one nonresponder, remains uncertain.

The CDR3 covers 17 residues. Unmatched junction bases numbered 13, after V lost 4 bases and J lost 5 bases. Germline lookup yields CDR1 SGHRS and CDR2 YFSETQ. As to treatment: oral pan-JAK inhibitor, 5-10 mg twice daily. Material: CD4+ T cells sorted from blood, obtained between weeks 47 and 50, from a patient treated with tofacitinib. This clonotype originated in a human donor with alopecia areata. This chain uses TRBV5-1 with TRBJ2-4; 9 bases align to TRBD1. The CDR3 loop is CASSLPPGQGEENIQYF. The CDR3 DNA reads TGCGCCAGCAGCCTCCCTCCGGGACAGGGAGAGGAAAACATTCAGTACTTC.